This T cell receptor (beta chain) was sequenced for a study of blood T cell repertoires in COVID-19. Authors' data handling: It was from reference gene primer amplification that nucleated cell counts were estimated. Using immunoSEQ multiplex PCR, the repertoire was profiled, and TCRdb retains in-frame clones only, with some absent. D and trimming come from the DNA, and the V and J calls and clone size come from that table. The table records hundreds of thousands of clones, 88% of them present only once. The material sequenced was PBMCs or T cells enriched from blood (not recorded which). The sequence was collected from an older woman in a cohort exposed to, infected with or recovered from COVID-19 (not recorded which).

CDR3 in DNA: TGCACCAGCAGCCAAGATCGGCCTAGCGGGAGGGCCTGTGAGCAGTTCTTC. Amino acid sequence: CTSSQDRPSGRACEQFF. The chain employs TRBV1 and TRBJ2-1; TRBD2 reflects the table's D call only, with no check against the DNA. TRBV1 is a pseudogene segment. CDR3 length: 17 residues.